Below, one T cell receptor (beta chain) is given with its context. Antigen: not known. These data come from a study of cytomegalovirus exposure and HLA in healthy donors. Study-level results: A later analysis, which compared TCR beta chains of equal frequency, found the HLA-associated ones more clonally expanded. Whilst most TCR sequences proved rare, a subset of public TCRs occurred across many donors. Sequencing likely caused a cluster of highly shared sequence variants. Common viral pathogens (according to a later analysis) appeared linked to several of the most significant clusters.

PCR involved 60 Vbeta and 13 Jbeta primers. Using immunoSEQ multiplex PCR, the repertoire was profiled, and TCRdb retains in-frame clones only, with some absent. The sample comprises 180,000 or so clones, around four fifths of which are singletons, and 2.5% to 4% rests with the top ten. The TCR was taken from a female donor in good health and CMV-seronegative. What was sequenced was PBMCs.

Here the CDR3 DNA reads TGTGCCAGCAGCGTAGACTCATATGATTACGAGCAGTACTTC. Residues: CASSVDSYDYEQYF. The chain is built from TRBV9 and TRBJ2-7; no reliable D call. V lost 0 bases and J 4 bases, leaving 11 bases between the germline ends. Germline CDR1 reads SGDLS; CDR2 reads YYNGEE. This CDR3 spans 14 amino acids.